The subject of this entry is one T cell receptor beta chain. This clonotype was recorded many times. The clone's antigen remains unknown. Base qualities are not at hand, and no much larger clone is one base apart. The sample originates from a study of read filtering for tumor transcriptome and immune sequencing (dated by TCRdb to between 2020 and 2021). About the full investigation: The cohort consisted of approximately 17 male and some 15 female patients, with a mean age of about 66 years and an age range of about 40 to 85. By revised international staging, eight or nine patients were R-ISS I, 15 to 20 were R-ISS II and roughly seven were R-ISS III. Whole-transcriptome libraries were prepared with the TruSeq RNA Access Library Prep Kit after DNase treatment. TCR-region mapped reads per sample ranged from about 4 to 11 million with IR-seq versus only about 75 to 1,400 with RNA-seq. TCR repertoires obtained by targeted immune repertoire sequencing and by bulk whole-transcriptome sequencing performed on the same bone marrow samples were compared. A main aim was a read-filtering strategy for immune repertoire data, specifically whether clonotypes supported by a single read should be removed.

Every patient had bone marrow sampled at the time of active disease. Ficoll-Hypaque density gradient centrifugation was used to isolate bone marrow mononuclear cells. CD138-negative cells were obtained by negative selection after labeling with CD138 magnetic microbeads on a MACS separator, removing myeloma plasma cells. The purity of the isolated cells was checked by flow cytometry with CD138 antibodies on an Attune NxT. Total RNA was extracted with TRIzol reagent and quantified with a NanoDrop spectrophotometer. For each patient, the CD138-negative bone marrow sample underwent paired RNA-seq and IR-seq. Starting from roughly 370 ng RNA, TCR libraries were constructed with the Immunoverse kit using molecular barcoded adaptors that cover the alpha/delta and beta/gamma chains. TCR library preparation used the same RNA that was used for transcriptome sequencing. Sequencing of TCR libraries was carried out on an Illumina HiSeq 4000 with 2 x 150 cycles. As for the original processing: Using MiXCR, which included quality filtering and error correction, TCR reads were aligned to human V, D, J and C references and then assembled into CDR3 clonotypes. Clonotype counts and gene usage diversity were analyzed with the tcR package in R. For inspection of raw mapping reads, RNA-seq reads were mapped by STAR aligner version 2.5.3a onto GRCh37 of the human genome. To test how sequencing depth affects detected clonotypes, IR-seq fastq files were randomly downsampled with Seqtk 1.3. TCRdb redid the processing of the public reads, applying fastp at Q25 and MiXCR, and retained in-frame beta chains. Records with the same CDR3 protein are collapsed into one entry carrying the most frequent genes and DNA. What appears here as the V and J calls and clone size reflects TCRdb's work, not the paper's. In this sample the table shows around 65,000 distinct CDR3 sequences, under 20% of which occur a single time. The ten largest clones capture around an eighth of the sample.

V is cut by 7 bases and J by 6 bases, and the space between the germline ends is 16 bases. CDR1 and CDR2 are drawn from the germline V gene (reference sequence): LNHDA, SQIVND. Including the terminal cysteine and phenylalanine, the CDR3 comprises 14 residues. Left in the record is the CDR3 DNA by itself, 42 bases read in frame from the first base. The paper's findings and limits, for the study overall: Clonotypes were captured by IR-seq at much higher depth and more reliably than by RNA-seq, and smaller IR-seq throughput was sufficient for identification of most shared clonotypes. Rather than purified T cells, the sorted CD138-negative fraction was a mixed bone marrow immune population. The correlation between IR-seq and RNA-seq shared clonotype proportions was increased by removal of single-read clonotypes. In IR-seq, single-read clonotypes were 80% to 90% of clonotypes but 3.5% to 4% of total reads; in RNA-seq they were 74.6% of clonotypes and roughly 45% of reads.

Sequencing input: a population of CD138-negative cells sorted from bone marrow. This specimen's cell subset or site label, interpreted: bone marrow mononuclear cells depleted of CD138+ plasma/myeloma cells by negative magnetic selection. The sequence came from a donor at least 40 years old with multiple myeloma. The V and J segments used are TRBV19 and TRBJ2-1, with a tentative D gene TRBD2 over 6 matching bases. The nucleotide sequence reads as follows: TGTGCCAGTAAGTCGGAGGGCCGGGGCAATGAGCAGTTCTTC. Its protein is CASKSEGRGNEQFF.